The TCR beta chain described here comes from a study of human T cells and chemical hapten exposure. Study in general: Diphenylcyclopropenone was administered weekly to the scalp of patients throughout the roughly 25-week study.

TCRdb re-called the RACE reads through MiXCR, storing one row per CDR3 protein. This sample carries roughly 100,000 distinct CDR3 sequences, roughly 9.6% of them seen once, and the ten largest clones take approximately 4%. The V end was cut by 6 bases, the J end by 5 bases, with 19 bases between. This CDR3 is built from 15 residues. Time point reported: patch test 1, 2 weeks after DPC sensitization. The sample's treatment: therapeutic diphenylcyclopropenone sensitization with weekly scalp DPC. Blood sampling preceded each patch test application. Sequenced here: whole blood, sampled in connection with sensitization to the hapten diphenylcyclopropenone (DPC). The source of this sequence is a middle-aged woman with alopecia areata. Some clones in this sample may be carry-over from other donors' samples. The V gene is TRBV12-3 or TRBV12-4, the J gene TRBJ2-5; D remains unclear. The CDR3 nucleotides read TGTGCCAGCAGCCCACGGAGAGACGGCGAGGAGACCCAGTACTTC. It specifies CASSPRRDGEETQYF.